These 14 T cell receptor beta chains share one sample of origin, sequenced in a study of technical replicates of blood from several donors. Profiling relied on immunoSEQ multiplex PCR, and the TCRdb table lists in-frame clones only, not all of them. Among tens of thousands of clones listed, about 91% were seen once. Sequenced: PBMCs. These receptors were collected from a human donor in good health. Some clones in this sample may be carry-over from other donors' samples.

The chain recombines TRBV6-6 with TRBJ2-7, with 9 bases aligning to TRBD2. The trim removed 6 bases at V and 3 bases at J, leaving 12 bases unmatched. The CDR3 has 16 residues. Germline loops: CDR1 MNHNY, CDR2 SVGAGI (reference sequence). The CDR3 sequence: CASRRGGWGSDYEQYF. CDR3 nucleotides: TGTGCCAGCAGGCGGGGGGGATGGGGTTCCGACTACGAGCAGTACTTC.

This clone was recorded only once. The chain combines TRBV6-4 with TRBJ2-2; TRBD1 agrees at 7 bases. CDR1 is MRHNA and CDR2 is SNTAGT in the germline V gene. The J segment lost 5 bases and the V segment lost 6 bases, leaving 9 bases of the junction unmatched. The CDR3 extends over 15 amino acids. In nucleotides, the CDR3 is TGTGCCAGCAGACTCTGGGACAGACAAACCGGGGAGCTGTTTTTT. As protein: CASRLWDRQTGELFF.

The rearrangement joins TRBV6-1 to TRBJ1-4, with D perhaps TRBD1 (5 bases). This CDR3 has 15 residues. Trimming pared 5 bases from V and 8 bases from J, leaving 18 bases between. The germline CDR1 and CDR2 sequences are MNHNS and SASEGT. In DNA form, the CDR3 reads TGTGCCAGCAGTATACAGGATAGTAGTCTCGAAAAACTGTTTTTT. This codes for CASSIQDSSLEKLFF.

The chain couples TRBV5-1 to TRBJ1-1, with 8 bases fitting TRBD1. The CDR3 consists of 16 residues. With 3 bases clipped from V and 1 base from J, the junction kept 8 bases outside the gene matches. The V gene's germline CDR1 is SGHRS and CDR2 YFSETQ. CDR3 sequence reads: CASSYRTGRPNTEAFF. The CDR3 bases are TGCGCCAGCAGCTACCGGACAGGGCGCCCGAACACTGAAGCTTTCTTT. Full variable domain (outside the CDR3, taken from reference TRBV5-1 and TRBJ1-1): KAGVTQTPRYLIKTRGQQVTLSCSPISGHRSVSWYQQTPGQGLQFLFEYFSETQRNKGNFPGRFSGRQFSNSRSEMNVSTLELGDSALYLCASSYRTGRPNTEAFFGQGTRLTVV.

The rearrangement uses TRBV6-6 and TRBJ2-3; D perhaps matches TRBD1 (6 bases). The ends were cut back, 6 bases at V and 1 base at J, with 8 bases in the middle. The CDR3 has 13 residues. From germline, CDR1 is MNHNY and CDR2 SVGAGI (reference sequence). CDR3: CASRAGGTDTQYF. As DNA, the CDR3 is TGTGCCAGCAGGGCAGGGGGCACAGATACGCAGTATTTT.

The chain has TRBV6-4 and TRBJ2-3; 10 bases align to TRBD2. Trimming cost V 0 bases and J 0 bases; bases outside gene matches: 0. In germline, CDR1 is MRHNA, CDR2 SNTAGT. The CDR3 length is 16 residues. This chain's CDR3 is CASSDSAGGSTDTQYF. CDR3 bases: TGTGCCAGCAGTGACTCAGCGGGAGGGAGCACAGATACGCAGTATTTT.

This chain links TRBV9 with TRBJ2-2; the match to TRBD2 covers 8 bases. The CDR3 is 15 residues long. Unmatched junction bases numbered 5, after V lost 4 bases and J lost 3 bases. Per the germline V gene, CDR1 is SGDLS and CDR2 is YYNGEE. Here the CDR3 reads CASSPRAGDTGELFF. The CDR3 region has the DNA TGTGCCAGCAGCCCCAGAGCGGGGGACACCGGGGAGCTGTTTTTT.

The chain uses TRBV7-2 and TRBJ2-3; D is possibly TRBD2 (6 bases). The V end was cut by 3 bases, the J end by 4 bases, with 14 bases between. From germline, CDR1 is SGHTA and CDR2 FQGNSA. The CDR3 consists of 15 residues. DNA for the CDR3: TGTGCCAGCAGCTTTTTTGGTAGCGGACCAGATACGCAGTATTTT. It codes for CASSFFGSGPDTQYF.

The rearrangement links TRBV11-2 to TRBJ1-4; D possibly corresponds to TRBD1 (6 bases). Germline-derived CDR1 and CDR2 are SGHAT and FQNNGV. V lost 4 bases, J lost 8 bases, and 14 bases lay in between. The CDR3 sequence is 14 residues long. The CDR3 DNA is TGTGCCAGCAGCTCTCGGACAGTGGTCGAAAAACTGTTTTTT. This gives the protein CASSSRTVVEKLFF.

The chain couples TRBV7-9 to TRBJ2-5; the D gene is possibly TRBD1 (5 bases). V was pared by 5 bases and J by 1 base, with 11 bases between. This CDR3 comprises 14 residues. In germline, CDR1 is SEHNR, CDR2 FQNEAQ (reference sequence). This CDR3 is CASSPQVIQETQYF. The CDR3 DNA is TGTGCCAGCAGCCCACAGGTTATCCAAGAGACCCAGTACTTC.

This CDR3 reads CASSVGQGSSTDTQYF. CDR3 DNA sequence: TGTGCCAGCAGTGTCGGACAGGGAAGTAGCACAGATACGCAGTATTTT. The chain carries TRBV9 and TRBJ2-3; 8 nucleotides align to TRBD1. Germline V gene data show CDR1 as SGDLS and CDR2 as YYNGEE. The CDR3 is 16 residues long. V was clipped by 5 bases and J by 0 bases; unmatched bases: 8.

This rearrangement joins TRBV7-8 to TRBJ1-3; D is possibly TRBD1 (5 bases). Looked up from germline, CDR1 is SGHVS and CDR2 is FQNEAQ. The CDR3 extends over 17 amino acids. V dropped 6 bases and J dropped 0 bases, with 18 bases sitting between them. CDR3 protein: CASRGDFWTFSGNTIYF. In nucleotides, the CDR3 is TGTGCCAGCAGGGGGGACTTCTGGACCTTCTCTGGAAACACCATATATTTT. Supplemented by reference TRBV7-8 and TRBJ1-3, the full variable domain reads GAGVSQSPRYKVAKRGQDVALRCDPISGHVSLFWYQQALGQGPEFLTYFQNEAQLDKSGLPSDRFFAERPEGSVSTLKIQRTQQEDSAVYLCASRGDFWTFSGNTIYFGEGSWLTVV.

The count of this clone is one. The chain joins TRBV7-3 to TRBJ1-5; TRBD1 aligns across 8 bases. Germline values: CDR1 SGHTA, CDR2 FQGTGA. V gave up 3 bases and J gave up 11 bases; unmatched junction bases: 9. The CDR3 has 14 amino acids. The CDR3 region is CASSLTGVGGAQHF. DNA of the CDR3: TGTGCCAGCAGCTTGACAGGGGTGGGGGGAGCCCAGCATTTT.

The CDR3 reads CASSQDPEGTYGYTF. The CDR3 DNA reads TGCGCCAGCAGCCAAGATCCAGAGGGTACCTATGGCTACACCTTC. The chain recombines TRBV4-3 with TRBJ1-2; D not resolved. CDR1 is LGHNA and CDR2 is YSLEER in the germline V gene. This CDR3 has 15 residues. The V and J ends lost 0 bases and 4 bases respectively, with 12 bases between them.